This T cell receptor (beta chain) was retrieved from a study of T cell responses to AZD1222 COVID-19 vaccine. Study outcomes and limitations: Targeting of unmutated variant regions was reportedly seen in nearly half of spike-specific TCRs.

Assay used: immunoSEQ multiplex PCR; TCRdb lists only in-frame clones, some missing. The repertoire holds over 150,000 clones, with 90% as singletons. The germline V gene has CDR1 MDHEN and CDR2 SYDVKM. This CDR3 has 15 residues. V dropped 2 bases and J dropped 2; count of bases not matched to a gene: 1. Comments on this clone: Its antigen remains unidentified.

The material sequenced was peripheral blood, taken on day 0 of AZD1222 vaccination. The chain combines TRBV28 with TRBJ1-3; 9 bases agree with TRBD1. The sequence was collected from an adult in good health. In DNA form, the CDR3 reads TGTGCCAGCAGTTTAGGGACAGGGACTGGAAACACCATATATTTT. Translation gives CASSLGTGTGNTIYF.